The clone carrying this T cell receptor beta chain was recorded a few times. These data originate in a study of T cells in Graves' hyperthyroidism and ophthalmopathy. TCR beta CDR3 region amplification was performed from RNA transcripts. Researchers ran a first-round RT-PCR on the TCR CDR3 using the HTBI primer set. TCRdb processed the multiplex PCR reads anew with MiXCR; each CDR3 protein has one entry. The table shows roughly 150,000 distinct CDR3 sequences, with 9.4% occurring only once. This CDR3 has 12 amino acids. Germline-derived CDR1 and CDR2 are SGHVS and FQNEAQ. Unmatched junction bases numbered 5, after V lost 8 bases and J lost 8 bases.

This clonotype was sampled from a woman aged 18-29 years with Graves' hyperthyroidism that later progressed to Graves' ophthalmopathy. Sequenced: blood. V and J are TRBV7-8 and TRBJ1-1; TRBD1 matches 10 bases. The CDR3: CASLRDRGEAFF. In DNA form, the CDR3 reads TGTGCCAGCCTCCGGGACAGGGGCGAAGCTTTCTTT.